This T cell receptor (beta chain) came from a study of beta chain features in type 1 diabetes. Study-level background: Taken together, all samples contributed approximately 110 million examined sorted cells. Findings of the study overall: Across patients, naive, central memory and Treg TCRB repertoires exhibited apparently greater similarity than was observed across healthy donors. Moderately but significantly shorter TCRB CDR3s were found in Type 1 diabetes patients in all four CD4+ subsets. Any HLA type influence on TCRB rearrangement was left unresolved here.

About this clone: Its antigen remains unidentified.

V was clipped by 4 bases and J by 1 base, with 7 bases between them. CDR3 length equals 14 residues. Germline V gene lookup returns CDR1 MGHDK and CDR2 SYGVNS. It was via CD45RO/CCR7/CD25/CD127/CD95/CD27 that CD4+ naive, central memory, regulatory and stem cell-like memory cells were sorted. The sequenced template was cDNA made from the entire isolated RNA. Assay used: immunoSEQ multiplex PCR; TCRdb lists only in-frame clones, some missing. The top ten clones hold around 0.011% of a sample with a few hundred thousand clones, roughly 24% of them seen once. Sequencing was done on a sample of naive CD4+ T cells from blood. V usage is TRBV25-1 and J usage is TRBJ1-4; the D gene is possibly TRBD1 (6 bases). The TCR sequence derives from a woman under 40 with type 1 diabetes. CDR3 loop: CASSAQGTNEKLFF. The CDR3 nucleotides read TGTGCCAGCAGTGCACAGGGAACTAATGAAAAACTGTTTTTT.